Described below is a single TCR beta chain sequence and its context. This receptor's antigen is unknown. Per-base qualities were not stored, and no clone one base away is much larger. The V end loses 10 bases and the J end loses 2 bases, and a stretch of 14 bases separates them. The CDR3, from cysteine to phenylalanine, totals 13 residues. Only the CDR3 DNA stays, 39 bases, in frame from base 1. According to the germline V gene, CDR1 reads SNHLY and CDR2 reads FYNNEI. Library preparation used 5' RACE. Instrument used: NextSeq 500. The TCR library protocol attached a unique molecular identifier to each TCR cDNA molecule to allow correction of PCR and sequencing errors. Regarding the original processing steps: Decombinator tools were used for TCR identification, UMI-based error correction and CDR3 extraction. TCRs above a frequency of 2 per 1,000, corresponding to the top 1% of the tumor frequency distribution, were defined as expanded. Renyi diversity was calculated using the R vegan package after each repertoire was subsampled 100 times to 5,000 TCRs. To build CDR3 similarity networks, amino acid triplet string-kernel similarity was used, and CDR3s were connected when their pairwise similarity was above 0.82. TCRdb reworked the public reads: Q25 trimming with fastp, MiXCR clone assembly, productive beta chains retained. Rows are unified per CDR3 protein, each entry keeping the most common DNA and genes. Here the V and J calls rest on TCRdb's processing, not on the authors' analysis. The sample data list roughly 10,000 distinct CDR3 sequences, and about 5.7% of these were observed just once. Jointly, the top ten make up approximately 30% of the sample.

This specimen comes from a study of spatial heterogeneity in lung cancer (dated by TCRdb to between 2018 and 2020). Concerning the study at large: More beta-chain than alpha-chain transcripts were consistently detected, likely reflecting higher beta-chain transcript abundance. In the raw uncorrected reads, each unique combination of TCR and UMI appeared more than ten times on average. In non-small cell lung cancer, the study quantitatively compared TCR alpha and beta repertoires across several tumor regions, matched nontumor lung, and blood. Nonsynonymous mutation counts, determined by whole-exome sequencing of tumor tissue, were related to features of the TCR repertoire. At surgery, 220 tumor regions, 61 to 75 matched nontumor lung samples and more than 55 PBMC samples were TCR-sequenced for both alpha and beta chains. General study outcomes and caveats: Additional single-cell paired TCR alpha and beta sequencing was considered necessary to confirm, at a functional level, the hypothesis that regional TCRs recognize regional mutations. Ubiquitous expanded tumor TCRs were found in blood more often at tumor resection than at routine follow-up.

Taken with the paper, the label for time point translates to: sample taken at primary tumor resection. Donors were 70 or so patients with early-stage, untreated non-small cell lung cancer from the lung TRACERx cohort. TCR sequencing used whole RNA extracted from tumor and nontumor lung tissue, or from cryopreserved PBMC samples, without cell sorting. Only patients with enough RNA available from two or more tumor regions were chosen for TCR sequencing. The rearranged segments are TRBV2 and TRBJ2-5, with a weak D call of TRBD2 (5 bases match). This sample comprised PBMCs, obtained at surgery. The TCR was taken from a male donor with early-stage non-small cell lung cancer. The bases are TGTGCCACCTCCCGACTACAACAAGAGACCCAGTACTTC. Translated, it reads CATSRLQQETQYF.